This is a list of T cell receptor beta chains from one sample in a study of cytomegalovirus exposure and HLA in healthy donors. Sequenced by immunoSEQ multiplex PCR; TCRdb stores in-frame clones only, minus some. The table lists 270,000 or so clones, about nine tenths of them singletons. The sequencing sample was made of PBMCs. The receptors come from a girl aged 2 to 10 in good health and CMV-seronegative. The CDR3 runs from the conserved cysteine through the conserved F or W. The D gene is left open where the match is weak.

D gene	J gene	V gene	CDR3 protein
TRBD1	TRBJ2-7	TRBV18	CASSRDRDLYEQYF
NA	TRBJ1-5	TRBV19	CASSSSQINQPQHF
NA	TRBJ1-1	TRBV28	CASGMGGTEAFF
TRBD1	TRBJ1-5	TRBV2	CASSAGGGRSNQPQHF
NA	TRBJ2-1	TRBV13	CASSLGSTREQFF
NA	TRBJ1-2	TRBV6-5	CASSYSRAGYGYTF
TRBD1	TRBJ1-2	TRBV28	CASSAGGRSYGYTF
NA	TRBJ1-4	TRBV5-4	CASSLGGIGEKLFF
NA	TRBJ1-4	TRBV6-1	CASSSGPQPNEKLFF
NA	TRBJ2-7	TRBV6-1	CASSENRAGFEQYF
NA	TRBJ1-2	TRBV30	CAWNGGDYGYTF
TRBD2	TRBJ2-1	TRBV6-1	CASKLAGWEGEQFF
TRBD2	TRBJ2-2	TRBV4-2	CASSTSGGALGGELFF
NA	TRBJ1-6	TRBV7-9	CASSLAGGERSPLHF
TRBD2	TRBJ2-1	TRBV4-2	CASSQLVAGDHEQFF
NA	TRBJ1-6	TRBV4-1	CASSQDPGRANNNSPLHF
TRBD1	TRBJ1-1	TRBV29-1	CSVNHRGLNTEAFF
TRBD2	TRBJ2-1	TRBV13	CASSSPSGPTYNEQFF
NA	TRBJ2-5	TRBV9	CASSPSLDVTQYF
TRBD1	TRBJ1-4	TRBV5-6	CASSGVGTGGEKLFF
TRBD1	TRBJ2-1	TRBV2	CASSGPGQTYNEQFF
NA	TRBJ2-2	TRBV5-1	CASSNSGEGELFF
NA	TRBJ1-4	TRBV10-3	CAISESTGQPNEKLFF
TRBD1	TRBJ2-7	TRBV6-5	CASRFLWTGNEQYF
TRBD1	NA	TRBV27	CASSKTWTGLNEQYF
NA	TRBJ2-5	TRBV11-3	CASSLDRETQYF
NA	TRBJ1-4	TRBV5-1	CASSLAAGATNEKLFF
NA	TRBJ2-7	TRBV25-1	CASSGGDGRRSSYEQYF
TRBD1	TRBJ1-6	TRBV11-2	CASSSGQGTTSPLHF
TRBD2	TRBJ2-3	TRBV2	CASRALGLAGGPGRDTQYF
NA	TRBJ2-7	TRBV5-1	CASSLTIYEQYF
TRBD1	TRBJ2-1	TRBV29-1	CSVGGQGANEQFF
NA	TRBJ2-1	TRBV20-1	CSARGVLGAVF
NA	TRBJ1-1	TRBV7-6	CASSLGANAEAFF
TRBD2	TRBJ2-1	TRBV28	CASSGAGGPSYNEQFF
TRBD2	TRBJ2-3	TRBV7-2	CASSLAPTTSGLSDTQYF
TRBD1	TRBJ1-1	TRBV11-2	CASSLVRDRSTEAFF
NA	TRBJ2-7	TRBV7-9	CASSFGVYEQYF
NA	TRBJ1-4	TRBV11-2	CASSSFGAEENEKLFF
NA	TRBJ2-3	TRBV10-3	CAISDGGIADTQYF
TRBD2	TRBJ2-2	TRBV7-9	CASSFGLAGNTGELFF
NA	TRBJ2-7	TRBV30	CAWTGQLRDEQYF
TRBD1	TRBJ1-2	TRBV10-3	CAISGTGGNYGYTF
NA	TRBJ2-6	TRBV7-3	CASSLDSTGANVLTF
NA	TRBJ2-5	TRBV7-2	CASSLSSRRGETQYF
NA	TRBJ1-6	TRBV30	CAWSVKAGGNSPLHF
NA	TRBJ2-5	TRBV10-2	CASTPGQETQYF
NA	TRBJ1-1	TRBV13	CASSLGTGMNTEAFF
TRBD1	TRBJ2-7	TRBV7-2	CASSLVDRAHEQYF
NA	TRBJ1-5	TRBV28	CASSQPRQRASNQPQHF
NA	TRBJ2-2	TRBV10-2	CASSVGGDTGELFF